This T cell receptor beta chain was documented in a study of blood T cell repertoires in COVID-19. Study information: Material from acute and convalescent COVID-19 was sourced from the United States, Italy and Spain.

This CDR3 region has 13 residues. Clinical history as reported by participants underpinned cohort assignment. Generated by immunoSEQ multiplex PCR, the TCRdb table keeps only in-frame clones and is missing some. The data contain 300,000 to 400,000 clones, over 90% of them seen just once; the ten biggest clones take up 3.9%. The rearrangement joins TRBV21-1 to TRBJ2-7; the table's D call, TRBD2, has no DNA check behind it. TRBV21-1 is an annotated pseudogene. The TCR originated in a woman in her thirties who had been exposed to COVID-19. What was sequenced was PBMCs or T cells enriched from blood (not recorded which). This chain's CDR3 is CASSIGRRGEQYF. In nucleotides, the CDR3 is TGTGCCAGCAGCATTGGGAGGCGAGGCGAGCAGTACTTC.